Listed here are 12 T cell receptor beta chains from one sample, sequenced in a study of control samples from healthy donors and cancer patients. Sequencing was performed with immunoSEQ multiplex PCR; in TCRdb, only in-frame clones are kept and a portion is missing. This sample has about 250,000 clones, with roughly 87% found just once. The sequencing input was PBMCs. The receptors stem from a woman in her sixties or seventies with lung cancer.

The rearrangement joins TRBV2 to TRBJ2-7; TRBD2 matches at 9 bases. CDR1 is SNHLY, CDR2 FYNNEI, per germline. The ends lost 7 bases at V and 5 bases at J; junction bases unmatched: 12. CDR3 length: 15 amino acids. CDR3 sequence: CASKGGASGTHEQYF. CDR3 nucleotides: TGTGCCAGCAAAGGTGGGGCTAGCGGGACCCACGAGCAGTACTTC.

This clone has only a few counts. The rearrangement joins TRBV14 to TRBJ1-1; D gene uncertain. V was pared by 4 bases and J by 5 bases, with 11 bases between. Germline V CDR1 and CDR2: SGHDN, FVKESK. CDR3 length: 13 residues. CDR3 loop: CASSLTVVTEAFF. The CDR3 DNA is TGTGCCAGCAGCCTGACCGTGGTTACTGAAGCTTTCTTT. The complete variable domain, with remaining parts taken from reference TRBV14 and TRBJ1-1, reads EAGVTQFPSHSVIEKGQTVTLRCDPISGHDNLYWYRRVMGKEIKFLLHFVKESKQDESGMPNNRFLAERTGGTYSTLKVQPAELEDSGVYFCASSLTVVTEAFFGQGTRLTVV.

This clone has a handful of counts. The J gene is TRBJ1-5, the V gene TRBV5-8; 7 positions match TRBD1. This CDR3 has 15 residues. After removal of 1 base from V and 4 bases from J, the junction contained 5 bases not matched to a gene. Germline-derived CDR1 and CDR2 are SGHTS and YDEGEE. CDR3 in DNA: TGTGCCAGCAGCTTGAATCCAGGGGGGAATCAGCCCCAGCATTTT. This gives the protein CASSLNPGGNQPQHF.

The gene calls are TRBV19 and TRBJ2-2, with 7 bases that match TRBD1. Germline V CDR1 and CDR2: LNHDA, SQIVND (reference sequence). This CDR3 spans 15 amino acids. J gave up 1 base and V 4 bases, and 3 bases lay outside the gene matches. In DNA form, the CDR3 reads TGTGCCAGTAGTAGAGGGACAGTGAACACCGGGGAGCTGTTTTTT. It codes for CASSRGTVNTGELFF.

J is TRBJ2-7 and V is TRBV28; a possible D gene is TRBD2 (6 bases). CDR1 is MDHEN, CDR2 SYDVKM, per germline. This CDR3 is built from 14 residues. Trimming removed 4 bases from V and 2 bases from J, with 12 bases in between. The CDR3 DNA sequence: TGTGCCAGCAGTTCCCCGCGGGGAACCTACGAGCAGTACTTC. It codes for CASSSPRGTYEQYF. The full variable domain, in which reference TRBV28 and TRBJ2-7 provide the parts outside the CDR3, is DVKVTQSSRYLVKRTGEKVFLECVQDMDHENMFWYRQDPGLGLRLIYFSYDVKMKEKGDIPEGYSVSREKKERFSLILESASTNQTSMYLCASSSPRGTYEQYFGPGTRLTVT.

This clone was seen a few times. Other DNA variants within this sample encode the same CDR3. The chain recombines TRBV19 with TRBJ1-5; D might be TRBD1 (6 bases). Germline assignment: CDR1 LNHDA and CDR2 SQIVND (reference sequence). The ends were cut back, 1 base at V and 4 bases at J, with 11 bases in the middle. CDR3 size: 15 residues. CDR3 region: CASSIGQGLNQPQHF. Here the CDR3 DNA reads TGTGCCAGTAGTATAGGTCAGGGGTTGAATCAGCCCCAGCATTTT.

V and J are TRBV5-1 and TRBJ1-1; 8 bases map to TRBD1. CDR3 length: 17 residues. Germline assignment: CDR1 SGHRS and CDR2 YFSETQ. V shed 6 bases, J shed 2 bases, and the junction held 15 bases outside the gene matches. The CDR3 sequence: CASTDGTGTGVNTEAFF. The CDR3 DNA reads TGCGCCAGCACTGATGGGACAGGAACTGGGGTTAACACTGAAGCTTTCTTT.

The V and J genes are TRBV6-5 and TRBJ1-2, with a weak D call TRBD1 (6 bases). V was cut by 8 bases and J by 1 base, with 11 bases left in between. CDR3 length: 13 amino acids. The germline V gene has CDR1 MNHEY and CDR2 SVGAGI. The CDR3 DNA sequence: TGTGCCAGCTGGACAGCCCTTAACTATGGCTACACCTTC. Its protein is CASWTALNYGYTF.

This chain joins TRBV11-2 and TRBJ2-7; the D is unclear. The V and J ends lost 1 base and 4 bases respectively, with 8 bases between them. The CDR3 covers 13 residues. Per germline, CDR1 SGHAT and CDR2 FQNNGV. CDR3 coding DNA: TGTGCCAGCAGCTTAGGGAGTATTTACGAGCAGTACTTC. Its protein product is CASSLGSIYEQYF.

This clone is a singleton in its sample. The V and J genes are TRBV27 and TRBJ2-7; D call uncertain. Germline loops: CDR1 MNHEY, CDR2 SMNVEV (reference sequence). The CDR3 runs to 14 residues. Trimming pared 3 bases from V and 4 bases from J, leaving 13 bases between. The CDR3 bases are TGTGCCAGCAGTTTTCAGAATCGGTTTTACGAGCAGTACTTC. Amino acid sequence: CASSFQNRFYEQYF.

The chain is built from TRBV7-9 and TRBJ2-1, with a tentative D call TRBD2 (5 bases). The CDR3 spans 16 residues. V lost 5 bases, J lost 0 bases, and 14 bases lay in between. Per germline, CDR1 SEHNR and CDR2 FQNEAQ (reference sequence). The CDR3 nucleotides read TGTGCCAGCAGCCGGAGGTGGGGTAGCTCCTACAATGAGCAGTTCTTC. Translating gives CASSRRWGSSYNEQFF.

This rearrangement joins TRBV5-5 to TRBJ1-2; D unresolved. The germline V gene encodes CDR1 SGHKS and CDR2 YYEKEE (reference sequence). This CDR3 is built from 16 residues. The ends were cut back, 0 bases at V and 1 base at J, with 13 bases in the middle. CDR3 coding DNA: TGTGCCAGCAGCTTGGAGCAGGTGGATAATAACTATGGCTACACCTTC. Translating it yields CASSLEQVDNNYGYTF.